Detailed here is one T cell receptor beta chain. Only in-frame clones appear in the TCRdb table, and some are missing; sequencing was by immunoSEQ multiplex PCR. Among about 230,000 clones listed, 80% to 85% were seen once. This record comes from a study of blood T cell repertoires in COVID-19. CDR1 is DFQATT and CDR2 is SNEGSKA in the germline V gene (reference sequence). Trimming removed 5 bases from V and 3 bases from J, with 6 bases in between. This CDR3 comprises 11 residues. The source of this sequence is a man aged 45 to 65 with active or convalescent COVID-19. The sample was peripheral blood. The V gene is TRBV20-1, the J gene TRBJ2-3, with no clear D. CDR3 sequence: CSAPRTDTQYF. The CDR3 DNA is TGCAGTGCTCCCAGGACAGATACGCAGTATTTT.